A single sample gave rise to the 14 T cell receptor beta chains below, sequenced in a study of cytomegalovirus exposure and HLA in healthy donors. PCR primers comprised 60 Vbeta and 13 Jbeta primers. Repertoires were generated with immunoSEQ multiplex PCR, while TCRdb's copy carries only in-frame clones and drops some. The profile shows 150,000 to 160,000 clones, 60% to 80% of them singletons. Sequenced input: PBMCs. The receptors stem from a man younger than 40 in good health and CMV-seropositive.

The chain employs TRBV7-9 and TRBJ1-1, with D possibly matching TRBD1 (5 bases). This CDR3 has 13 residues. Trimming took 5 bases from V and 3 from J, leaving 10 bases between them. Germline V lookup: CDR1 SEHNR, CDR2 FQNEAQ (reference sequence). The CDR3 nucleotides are TGTGCCAGCAGCCCGGGGGGGTACACTGAAGCTTTCTTT. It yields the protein CASSPGGYTEAFF.

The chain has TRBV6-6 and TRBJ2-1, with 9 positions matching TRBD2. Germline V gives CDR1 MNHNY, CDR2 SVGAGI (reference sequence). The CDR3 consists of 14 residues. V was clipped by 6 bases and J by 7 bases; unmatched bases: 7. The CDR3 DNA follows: TGTGCCAGCAGCGATAGCGGGAGTGCGAATGAGCAGTTCTTC. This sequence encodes CASSDSGSANEQFF.

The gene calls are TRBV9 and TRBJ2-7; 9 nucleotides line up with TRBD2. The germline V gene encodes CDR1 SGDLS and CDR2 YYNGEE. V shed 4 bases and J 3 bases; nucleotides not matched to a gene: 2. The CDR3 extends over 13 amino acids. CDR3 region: CASSRTSDYEQYF. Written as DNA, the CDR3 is TGTGCCAGCAGCCGGACTAGCGACTACGAGCAGTACTTC.

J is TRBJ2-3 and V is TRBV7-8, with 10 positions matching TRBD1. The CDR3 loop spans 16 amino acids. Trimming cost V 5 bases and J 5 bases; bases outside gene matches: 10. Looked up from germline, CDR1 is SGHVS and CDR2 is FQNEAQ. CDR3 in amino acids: CASSLYGTGAGDTQYF. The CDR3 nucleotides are TGTGCCAGCAGCCTCTATGGGACAGGGGCGGGAGATACGCAGTATTTT.

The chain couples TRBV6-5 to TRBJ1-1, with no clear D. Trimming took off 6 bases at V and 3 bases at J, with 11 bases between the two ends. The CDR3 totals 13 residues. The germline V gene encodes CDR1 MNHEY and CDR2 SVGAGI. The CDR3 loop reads CASSTGSHTEAFF. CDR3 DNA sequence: TGTGCCAGCAGCACCGGGAGTCACACTGAAGCTTTCTTT.

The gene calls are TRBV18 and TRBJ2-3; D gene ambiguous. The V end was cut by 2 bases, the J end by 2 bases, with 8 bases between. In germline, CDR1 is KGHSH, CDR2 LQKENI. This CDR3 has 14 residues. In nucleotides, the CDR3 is TGTGCCAGCTCACCATTACTAAACACAGATACGCAGTATTTT. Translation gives CASSPLLNTDTQYF.

CDR3 nucleotide sequence: TGTGCCAGCAGTTATGGCCTTCCCTATGGCTACACCTTC. It codes for CASSYGLPYGYTF. The chain employs TRBV28 and TRBJ1-2; no clear D. The CDR3 runs 13 residues. With 4 bases removed from V and 4 bases from J, the gap between germline ends came to 10 bases. In germline, CDR1 is MDHEN, CDR2 SYDVKM.

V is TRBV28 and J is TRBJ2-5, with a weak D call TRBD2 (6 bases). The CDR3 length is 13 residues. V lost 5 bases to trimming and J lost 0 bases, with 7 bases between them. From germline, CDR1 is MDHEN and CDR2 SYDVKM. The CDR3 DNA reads TGTGCCAGCAGTCGGGGGTACCAAGAGACCCAGTACTTC. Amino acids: CASSRGYQETQYF.

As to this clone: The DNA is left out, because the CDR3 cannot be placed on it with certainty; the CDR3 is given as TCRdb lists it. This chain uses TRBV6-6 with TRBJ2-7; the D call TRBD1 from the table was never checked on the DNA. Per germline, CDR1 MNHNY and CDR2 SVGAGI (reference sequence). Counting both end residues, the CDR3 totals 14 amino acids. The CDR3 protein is CASILGPQRYEQYF.

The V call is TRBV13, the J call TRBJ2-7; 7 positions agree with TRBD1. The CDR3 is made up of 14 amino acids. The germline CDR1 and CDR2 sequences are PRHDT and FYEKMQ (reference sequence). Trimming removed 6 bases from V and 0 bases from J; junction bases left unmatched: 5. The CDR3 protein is CASSLGTASYEQYF. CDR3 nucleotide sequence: TGTGCCAGCAGTTTGGGGACAGCCTCCTACGAGCAGTACTTC.

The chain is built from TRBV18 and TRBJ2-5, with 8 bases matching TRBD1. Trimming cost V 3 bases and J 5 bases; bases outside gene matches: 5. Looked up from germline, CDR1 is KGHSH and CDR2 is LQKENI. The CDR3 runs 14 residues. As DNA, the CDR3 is TGTGCCAGCTCACCCGGACAGGGAGCCGAGACCCAGTACTTC. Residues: CASSPGQGAETQYF.

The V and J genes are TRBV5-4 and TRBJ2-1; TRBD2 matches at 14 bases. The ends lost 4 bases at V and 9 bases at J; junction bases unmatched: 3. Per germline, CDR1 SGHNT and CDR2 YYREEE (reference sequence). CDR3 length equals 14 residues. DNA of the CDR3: TGTGCCAGCAGCCAGGGACTAGCGGGAGCTGAGCAGTTCTTC. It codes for CASSQGLAGAEQFF.

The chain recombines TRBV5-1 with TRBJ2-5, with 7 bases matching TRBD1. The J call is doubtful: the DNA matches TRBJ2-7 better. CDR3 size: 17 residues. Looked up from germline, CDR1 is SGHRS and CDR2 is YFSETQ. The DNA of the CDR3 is TGCGCCAGCAGCTTGGGGCCTTCCGGGACAGACCACTACGAGCAGTACTTC. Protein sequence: CASSLGPSGTDHYEQYF.

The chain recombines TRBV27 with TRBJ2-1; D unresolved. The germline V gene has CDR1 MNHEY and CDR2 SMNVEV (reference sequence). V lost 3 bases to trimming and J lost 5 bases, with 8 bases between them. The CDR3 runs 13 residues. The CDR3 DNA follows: TGTGCCAGCAGTTTTGGGCCTCACAATGAGCAGTTCTTC. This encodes CASSFGPHNEQFF.